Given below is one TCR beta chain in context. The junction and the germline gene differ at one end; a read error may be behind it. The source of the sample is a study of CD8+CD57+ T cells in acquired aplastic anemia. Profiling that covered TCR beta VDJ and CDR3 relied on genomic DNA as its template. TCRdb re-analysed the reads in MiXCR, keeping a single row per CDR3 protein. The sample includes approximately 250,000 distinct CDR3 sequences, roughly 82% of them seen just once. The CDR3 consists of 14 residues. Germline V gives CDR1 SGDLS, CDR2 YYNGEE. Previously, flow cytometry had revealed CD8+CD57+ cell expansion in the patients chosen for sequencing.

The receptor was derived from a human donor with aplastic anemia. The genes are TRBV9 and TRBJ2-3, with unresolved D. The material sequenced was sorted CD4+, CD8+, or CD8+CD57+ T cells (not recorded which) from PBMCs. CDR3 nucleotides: TGTGCCAGCAGCGTAGGGTCAGATACGCATACGCTTGATTTT. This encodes CASSVGSDTHTLDF.